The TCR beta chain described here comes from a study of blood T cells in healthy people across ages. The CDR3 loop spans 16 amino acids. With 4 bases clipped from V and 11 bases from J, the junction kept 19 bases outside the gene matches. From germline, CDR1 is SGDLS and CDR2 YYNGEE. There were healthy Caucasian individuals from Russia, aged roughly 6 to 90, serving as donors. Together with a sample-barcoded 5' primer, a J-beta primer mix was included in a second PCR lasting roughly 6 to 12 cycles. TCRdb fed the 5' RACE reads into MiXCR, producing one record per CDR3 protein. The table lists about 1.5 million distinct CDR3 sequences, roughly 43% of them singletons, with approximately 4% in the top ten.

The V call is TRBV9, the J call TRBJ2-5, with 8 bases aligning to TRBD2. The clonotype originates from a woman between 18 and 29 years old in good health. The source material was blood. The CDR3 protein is CASSPKPAGGYNEQYF. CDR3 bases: TGTGCCAGCAGCCCGAAGCCTGCGGGGGGTTACAATGAGCAGTACTTC.